This record covers a single T cell receptor beta chain. This entry comes from a study of T cell changes during pregnancy in multiple sclerosis. Libraries were prepared by immunoSEQ multiplex PCR; TCRdb keeps only in-frame clonotypes and omits some of them. The sample has tens of thousands of clones, over 65% seen once; the top ten hold roughly 7.2%. The material was CD8+ T cells from peripheral blood mononuclear cells, obtained before pregnancy. The TCR comes from a female donor with multiple sclerosis, enrolled in a pregnancy study.

The CDR3 sequence: CASSLSPGTGTGDTEAFF. CDR3 nucleotides: TGCGCCAGCAGCCTGAGTCCCGGGACAGGGACTGGCGACACTGAAGCTTTCTTT. The chain joins TRBV5-1 to TRBJ1-1; 9 bases are shared with TRBD1. The length of the CDR3 is 18 residues. The J segment lost 3 bases and the V segment lost 4 bases, leaving 16 bases of the junction unmatched. Per the germline V gene, CDR1 is SGHRS and CDR2 is YFSETQ.